The 15 T cell receptor beta chains in this list originate from one sample, sequenced in a study of identical twins. One entry per CDR3 protein, called by TCRdb with MiXCR from the 5' RACE reads. The table includes approximately 620,000 distinct CDR3 sequences, more than 6.5% detected once. These data were likewise used in another study, on yellow fever vaccine responses in identical twins.

Sequencing was performed on PBMCs. These receptors came from a woman under 30 in good health.

This clonotype appeared many times. In DNA form, the CDR3 reads TGTGCCAGCAGCCGTTTGACTAGCGGGACCCAAGAGACCCAGTACTTC. Encoded protein: CASSRLTSGTQETQYF. The chain joins TRBV4-2 to TRBJ2-5; 11 nucleotides agree with TRBD2. Germline CDR1 and CDR2: LGHNA and YNFKEQ. The CDR3 length is 16 residues. J gave up 1 base and V 4 bases, and 5 bases lay outside the gene matches.

The chain combines TRBV12-3 or TRBV12-4 with TRBJ1-4; TRBD1 aligns across 7 bases. The J segment lost 2 bases and the V segment lost 4 bases, leaving 4 bases of the junction unmatched. CDR3 length: 15 amino acids. CDR3 in DNA: TGTGCCAGCAGTTCCAGGGGGGGGACTAATGAAAAACTGTTTTTT. Its protein product is CASSSRGGTNEKLFF.

The chain uses TRBV12-3 or TRBV12-4 and TRBJ2-7; D perhaps matches TRBD1 (6 bases). This CDR3 is built from 13 residues. V dropped 2 bases and J dropped 3 bases, with 8 bases sitting between them. CDR3 amino acids: CASSLRGIYEQYF. CDR3 DNA sequence: TGTGCCAGCAGTTTAAGGGGGATCTACGAGCAGTACTTC.

This clonotype was counted a few times. The chain uses TRBV28 and TRBJ2-3, with D perhaps TRBD1 (6 bases). V was trimmed by 1 base and J by 3 bases, leaving 14 bases between them. The CDR3 loop spans 16 amino acids. Germline CDR1 and CDR2: MDHEN and SYDVKM. The CDR3, as DNA: TGTGCCAGCAGTTTATCCCCAGGGGAAGTAACAGATACGCAGTATTTT. It specifies CASSLSPGEVTDTQYF.

The V gene is TRBV20-1, the J gene TRBJ1-3; 7 bases are shared with TRBD1. V was pared by 3 bases and J by 2 bases, with 1 base of the junction left unmatched. Germline loops: CDR1 DFQATT, CDR2 SNEGSKA (reference sequence). This CDR3 region has 13 residues. The CDR3 sequence: CSASGTAGNTIYF. Written as DNA, the CDR3 is TGCAGTGCTAGTGGGACAGCTGGAAACACCATATATTTT.

This clonotype occurred a few times. J is TRBJ2-5 and V is TRBV7-8; possibly TRBD1 for D (5 bases). This CDR3 spans 16 amino acids. Germline loops: CDR1 SGHVS, CDR2 FQNEAQ. Trimming pared 2 bases from V and 4 bases from J, leaving 17 bases between. Written as DNA, the CDR3 is TGTGCCAGCAGCTTAAAGGGATACAGGCTCCCAGAGACCCAGTACTTC. It translates to CASSLKGYRLPETQYF.

This clonotype has only a few counts. The CDR3 DNA reads as TGCGCCAGCAGTGCACTCCCAGGGGGCAATCAGCCCCAGCATTTT. Translating gives CASSALPGGNQPQHF. This rearrangement joins TRBV5-1 to TRBJ1-5; perhaps TRBD1 as D (6 bases). The CDR3 loop spans 15 amino acids. The V gene's germline CDR1 is SGHRS and CDR2 YFSETQ. The germline V and J ends were trimmed by 5 bases and 2 bases, with 14 bases remaining between them.

In this sample, this clonotype turned up many times. The J gene is TRBJ1-2, the V gene TRBV4-2; 11 bases line up with TRBD1. This CDR3 is 15 amino acids long. Germline loops: CDR1 LGHNA, CDR2 YNFKEQ. The J segment lost 8 bases and the V segment lost 5 bases, leaving 10 bases of the junction unmatched. The CDR3 spells CASSKAGQGVEGYTF. The DNA for the CDR3 is TGTGCCAGCAGCAAGGCGGGACAGGGGGTCGAGGGCTACACCTTC.

This clonotype was seen more than once but under ten times. CDR3 nucleotide sequence: TGTGCCACCAGCAGAGCCCCACGACTAGACAATGAGCAGTTCTTC. Protein sequence: CATSRAPRLDNEQFF. The gene calls are TRBV15 and TRBJ2-1, with D possibly TRBD2 on 6 matching bases. CDR3 size: 15 residues. The germline V gene has CDR1 LNHNV and CDR2 YYDKDF (reference sequence). The germline V and J ends were trimmed by 1 base and 5 bases, with 12 bases remaining between them. The full variable domain, its missing parts supplied by reference TRBV15 and TRBJ2-1, is DAMVIQNPRYQVTQFGKPVTLSCSQTLNHNVMYWYQQKSSQAPKLLFHYYDKDFNNEADTPDNFQSRRPNTSFCFLDIRSPGLGDTAMYLCATSRAPRLDNEQFFGPGTRLTVL.

Ten or more counts support this clonotype. The J gene is TRBJ2-7, the V gene TRBV7-9; TRBD1 matches 8 bases. Germline trimming cut 7 bases from V and 2 bases from J; bases unmatched to any gene: 13. This CDR3 has 16 residues. Germline lookup yields CDR1 SEHNR and CDR2 FQNEAQ (reference sequence). The CDR3 DNA sequence: TGTGCCAGCAACGACGGGCAGGACAGGGTACCCTACGAGCAGTACTTC. It encodes CASNDGQDRVPYEQYF.

The chain carries TRBV19 and TRBJ2-1, with a weak D call TRBD2 (5 bases). CDR1 and CDR2 from the germline V gene are LNHDA and SQIVND (reference sequence). The CDR3 covers 13 residues. V was clipped by 8 bases and J by 6 bases, with 14 bases between them. CDR3 protein: CASRGFNSNEQFF. CDR3 coding DNA: TGTGCCAGTCGGGGTTTCAACAGCAATGAGCAGTTCTTC.

This clonotype has a handful of counts. The rearrangement links TRBV11-2 to TRBJ2-2; 9 bases fit TRBD2. The CDR3 has 16 amino acids. Trimming removed 4 bases from V and 4 bases from J; junction bases left unmatched: 7. Per the germline V gene, CDR1 is SGHAT and CDR2 is FQNNGV. The DNA for the CDR3 is TGTGCCAGCAGCTCACCGACTAGCGGCCCCACCGGGGAGCTGTTTTTT. Its translation: CASSSPTSGPTGELFF.

The rearrangement links TRBV6-1 to TRBJ2-5; D ambiguous. CDR1 is MNHNS, CDR2 SASEGT, per germline. The V gene lost 5 bases and the J gene lost 4 bases, with 11 bases spanning the gap. This CDR3 region has 13 residues. The CDR3 region has the DNA TGTGCCAGCAGTCCCAGGCCAGCAGAGACCCAGTACTTC. Translated, it gives CASSPRPAETQYF.

The chain has TRBV11-2 and TRBJ2-1; D is undetermined. Trimming took off 5 bases at V and 11 bases at J, with 19 bases between the two ends. The V gene's germline CDR1 is SGHAT and CDR2 FQNNGV. The CDR3 totals 14 residues. The CDR3, as DNA: TGTGCCAGCAGCCCAGGCCCCCTGGGCGGCCAGCAGTTCTTC. Its protein product is CASSPGPLGGQQFF. Full variable domain (outside the CDR3, taken from reference TRBV11-2 and TRBJ2-1): EAGVAQSPRYKIIEKRQSVAFWCNPISGHATLYWYQQILGQGPKLLIQFQNNGVVDDSQLPKDRFSAERLKGVDSTLKIQPAKLEDSAVYLCASSPGPLGGQQFFGPGTRLTVL.

This clonotype was observed a few times. The chain combines TRBV14 with TRBJ1-5; D perhaps matches TRBD1 (6 bases). The germline CDR1 and CDR2 sequences are SGHDN and FVKESK. The ends were cut back, 3 bases at V and 6 bases at J, with 15 bases in the middle. The CDR3 covers 15 residues. The chain's CDR3 is CASSHVGGTIQPQHF. DNA of the CDR3: TGTGCCAGCAGCCACGTCGGGGGCACGATTCAGCCCCAGCATTTT.